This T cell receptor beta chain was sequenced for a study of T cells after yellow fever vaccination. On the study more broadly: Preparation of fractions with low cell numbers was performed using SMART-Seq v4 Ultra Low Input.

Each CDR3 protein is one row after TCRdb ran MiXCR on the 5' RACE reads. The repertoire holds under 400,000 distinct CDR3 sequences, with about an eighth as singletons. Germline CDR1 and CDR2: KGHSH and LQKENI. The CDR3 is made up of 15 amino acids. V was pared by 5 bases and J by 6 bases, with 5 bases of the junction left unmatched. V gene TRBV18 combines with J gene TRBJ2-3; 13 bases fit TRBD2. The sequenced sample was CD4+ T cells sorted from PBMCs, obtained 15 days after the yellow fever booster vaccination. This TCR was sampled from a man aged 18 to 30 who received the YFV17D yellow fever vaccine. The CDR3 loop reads CASSAGLAGFDTQYF. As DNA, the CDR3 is TGTGCCAGCTCAGCGGGACTAGCGGGGTTCGATACGCAGTATTTT.